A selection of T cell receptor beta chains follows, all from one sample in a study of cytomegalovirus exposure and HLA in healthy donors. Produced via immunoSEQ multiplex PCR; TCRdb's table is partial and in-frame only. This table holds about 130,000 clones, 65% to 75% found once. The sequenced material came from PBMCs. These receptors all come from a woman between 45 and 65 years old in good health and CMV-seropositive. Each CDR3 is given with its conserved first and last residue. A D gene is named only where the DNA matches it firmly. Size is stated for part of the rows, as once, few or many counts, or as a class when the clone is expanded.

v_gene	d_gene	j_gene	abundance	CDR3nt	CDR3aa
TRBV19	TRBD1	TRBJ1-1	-	TGTGCCAGTAGCCACAGGGACAGGTCGGCTTTCTTT	CASSHRDRSAFF
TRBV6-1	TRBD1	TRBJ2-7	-	TGTGCCAGCAGGGGGACAGGGGCAGACGAGCAGTACTTC	CASRGTGADEQYF
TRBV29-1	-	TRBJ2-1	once	TGCAGCGTTGAAGATCTTCTGGCCAGTACCAATGAGCAGTTCTTC	CSVEDLLASTNEQFF
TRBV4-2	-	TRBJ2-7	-	TGTGCCAGCAGCCAAGTGGCGGCCGACTTTTCCTACGAGCAGTACTTC	CASSQVAADFSYEQYF
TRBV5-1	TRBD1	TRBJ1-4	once	TGCGCCAGCAGCCTCTCGACAGGGGTCGTAAATGAAAAACTGTTTTTT	CASSLSTGVVNEKLFF
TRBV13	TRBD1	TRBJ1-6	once	TGTGCCAGCAGCTTAGGCTCTTGGACAGGGGGCAATTCACCCCTCCACTTT	CASSLGSWTGGNSPLHF
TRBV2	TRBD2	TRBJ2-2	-	TGTGCCAGCGGGAGCGGGGGCGGGGAGCTGTTTTTT	CASGSGGGELFF
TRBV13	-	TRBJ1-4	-	TGTGCCAGCAGCTTAGGACAGGTTAATGAAAAACTGTTTTTT	CASSLGQVNEKLFF
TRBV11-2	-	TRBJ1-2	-	TGTGCCAGCACCCCCGGAGGGGCGCATAGCTATGGCTACACCTTC	CASTPGGAHSYGYTF
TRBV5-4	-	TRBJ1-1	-	TGTGCCAGCAGCTCCGCGGGTGGTACTGAAGCTTTCTTT	CASSSAGGTEAFF
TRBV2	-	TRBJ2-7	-	TGTGCCAGCAGTGAGAGGGTCTGCGAGCAGTACTTC	CASSERVCEQYF
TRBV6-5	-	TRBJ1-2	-	TGTGCCAGCAGTTACAGTGAGGGGGACTATGGCTACACCTTC	CASSYSEGDYGYTF
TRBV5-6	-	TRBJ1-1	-	TGTGCCAGCAGCTTGGTCTCCCCAGGGTGGGACACTGAAGCTTTCTTT	CASSLVSPGWDTEAFF